This T cell receptor beta chain was identified during a study of CD8 T cells in Susac syndrome. RNA amounts of roughly 0.45 to 1 ug underwent reverse transcription with random hexamers. immunoSEQ multiplex PCR amplified TCR beta CDR3 across 54 Vbeta, 13 Jbeta. Using its own MiXCR run on the immunoSEQ multiplex PCR reads, TCRdb lists one record per CDR3 protein. The sample comprises roughly 200,000 distinct CDR3 sequences, 90% to 95% of which are singletons, and approximately 0.11% rests with the top ten. With 5 bases clipped from V and 3 bases from J, the junction kept 4 bases outside the gene matches. Germline loops: CDR1 SNHLY, CDR2 FYNNEI. The CDR3 sequence is 14 residues long.

The chain couples TRBV2 to TRBJ1-5; TRBD1 aligns across 7 bases. Sequencing input: CD4+ T cells from PBMCs. The TCR comes from a human donor with Susac syndrome. The CDR3 nucleotides read TGTGCCAGCAGTCCCGGGACAGTCAATCAGCCCCAGCATTTT. Its translation is CASSPGTVNQPQHF.